Described below is a single T cell receptor (beta chain) sequence and its context. The sample is drawn from a study of blood T cell repertoires in COVID-19. As for the study in general: From the United States, Italy and Spain came samples of acute and convalescent COVID-19.

In the authors' methods: Counts of nucleated cells, estimated from reference gene primer amplification, were obtained. Only in-frame clones appear in the TCRdb table, and some are missing; sequencing was by immunoSEQ multiplex PCR. The DNA was the basis for D and trimming; V, J and clone size are from that table. The table includes around 170,000 clones, 88% detected once. This CDR3 has 17 amino acids. Trimming removed 5 bases from V and 0 bases from J; junction bases left unmatched: 6. The germline gives CDR1 SGHAT, CDR2 FQNNGV. Study members were between roughly 18 and 100 years old and lived in fewer than 30 US regions. Assignments of participants to cohorts depended upon their own reported clinical history.

Sequences were obtained from PBMCs or T cells enriched from blood (not recorded which). This clonotype was obtained from a woman younger than 35 who had recovered from COVID-19. The rearrangement uses TRBV11-2 and TRBJ1-6; 8 positions agree with TRBD1. CDR3 DNA: TGTGCCAGCAGCAGAACAGGGGGGGACTCCTATAATTCACCCCTCCACTTT. It codes for CASSRTGGDSYNSPLHF.